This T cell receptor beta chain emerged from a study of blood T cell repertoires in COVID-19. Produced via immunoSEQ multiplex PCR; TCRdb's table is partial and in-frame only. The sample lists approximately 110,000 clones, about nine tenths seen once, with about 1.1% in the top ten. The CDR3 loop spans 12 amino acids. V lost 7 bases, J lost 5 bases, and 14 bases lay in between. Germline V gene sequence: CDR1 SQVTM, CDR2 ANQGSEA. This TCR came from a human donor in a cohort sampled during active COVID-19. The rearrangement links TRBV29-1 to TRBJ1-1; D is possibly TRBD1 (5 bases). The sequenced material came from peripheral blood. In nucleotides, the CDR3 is TGCAGCGGAGATCTCGGGGGAACTGAAGCTTTCTTT. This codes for CSGDLGGTEAFF.